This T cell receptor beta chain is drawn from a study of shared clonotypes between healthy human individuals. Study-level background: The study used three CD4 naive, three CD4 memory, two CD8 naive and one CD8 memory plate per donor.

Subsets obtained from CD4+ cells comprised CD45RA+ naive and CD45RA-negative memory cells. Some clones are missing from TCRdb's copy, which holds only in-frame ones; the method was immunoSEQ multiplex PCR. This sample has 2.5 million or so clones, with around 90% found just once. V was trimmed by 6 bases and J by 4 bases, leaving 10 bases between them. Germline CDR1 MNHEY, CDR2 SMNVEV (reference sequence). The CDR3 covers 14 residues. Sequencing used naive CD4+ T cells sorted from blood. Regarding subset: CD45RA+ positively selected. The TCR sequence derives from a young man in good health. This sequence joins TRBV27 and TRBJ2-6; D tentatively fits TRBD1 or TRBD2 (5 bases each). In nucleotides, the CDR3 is TGTGCCAGCAGCGGGGCGAAAGGGGCCAACGTCCTGACTTTC. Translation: CASSGAKGANVLTF.